The 25 T cell receptor beta chains given below trace back to one sample, sequenced in a study of blood T cell repertoires in COVID-19. The method was immunoSEQ multiplex PCR; TCRdb's version includes in-frame clones alone and lacks a portion of them. The sample consists of about 270,000 clones, approximately 91% of them appearing once. The specimen was PBMCs or T cells enriched from blood (not recorded which). These receptors were taken from a woman between 35 and 50 years old with acute COVID-19.

This chain links TRBV5-1 with TRBJ1-1; 8 bases are a match to TRBD1. Germline V gives CDR1 SGHRS, CDR2 YFSETQ. The CDR3 is made up of 13 amino acids. V lost 5 bases to trimming and J lost 5 bases; unmatched junction nucleotides: 5. The CDR3 reads CASRTGERTEAFF. Written as DNA, the CDR3 is TGCGCCAGCAGGACAGGGGAGAGGACTGAAGCTTTCTTT.

CDR3 DNA sequence: TGTGCCAGCAGTTTCTACCGCAGGGTAAACACTGAAGCTTTCTTT. It is translated as CASSFYRRVNTEAFF. The rearrangement links TRBV28 to TRBJ1-1; a possible D gene is TRBD1 (5 bases). Deletions cut 3 bases from V and 2 bases from J, with 13 bases between. This CDR3 comprises 15 residues. Germline assignment: CDR1 MDHEN and CDR2 SYDVKM.

The V call is TRBV18, the J call TRBJ2-5; D is possibly TRBD2 (5 bases). The germline CDR1 and CDR2 sequences are KGHSH and LQKENI. The CDR3 covers 13 residues. With 4 bases removed from V and 2 bases from J, the gap between germline ends came to 8 bases. This CDR3 reads CASSQDLQETQYF. CDR3 coding DNA: TGTGCCAGCTCACAGGACTTGCAAGAGACCCAGTACTTC.

The chain carries TRBV11-2 and TRBJ2-1, with a tentative D call TRBD1 (6 bases). The V gene lost 4 bases and the J gene lost 2 bases, with 12 bases spanning the gap. CDR1 SGHAT and CDR2 FQNNGV come from the germline V gene. The CDR3 consists of 15 residues. CDR3 nucleotides: TGTGCCAGCAGCTCCCAGGGGTCGGCCTACAATGAGCAGTTCTTC. Its protein is CASSSQGSAYNEQFF.

The chain links TRBV28 to TRBJ2-1; 11 nucleotides agree with TRBD1. From germline, CDR1 is MDHEN and CDR2 SYDVKM. After removal of 5 bases from V and 3 bases from J, the junction contained 6 bases not matched to a gene. The CDR3 runs to 16 residues. Here the CDR3 reads CASSVLGQGVYNEQFF. The CDR3 DNA follows: TGTGCCAGCAGTGTTCTGGGACAGGGGGTCTACAATGAGCAGTTCTTC.

The V call is TRBV3-1 (or the pseudogene TRBV3-2), the J call TRBJ1-1; D remains unclear. The germline V gene has CDR1 LGHDT and CDR2 YNNKEL (reference sequence). V was pared by 4 bases and J by 1 base, with 19 bases between. The CDR3 loop spans 17 amino acids. Here the CDR3 reads CASSPHEGASRNTEAFF. As DNA, the CDR3 is TGTGCCAGCAGCCCACACGAAGGAGCTTCACGGAACACTGAAGCTTTCTTT.

The J gene is TRBJ1-1, the V gene TRBV6-5; 7 nucleotides line up with TRBD1. The CDR3 has 14 residues. J gave up 1 base and V 6 bases, and 5 bases lay outside the gene matches. Germline CDR1 reads MNHEY; CDR2 reads SVGAGI. The CDR3 is CASRTGLANTEAFF. The CDR3 DNA reads TGTGCCAGCAGGACAGGGCTGGCGAACACTGAAGCTTTCTTT.

This clone was observed a single time. A read error may produce the germline difference seen at one junction end. V and J are TRBV11-3 and TRBJ2-7; 8 positions agree with TRBD1. Germline V CDR1 and CDR2: SGHNT, YENEEA. CDR3 length equals 12 residues. The CDR3 nucleotides read TGTGCCAGCAGCCGTCAGGGGGCTAACTTGAACTTC. This encodes CASSRQGANLNF.

This chain links TRBV5-8 with TRBJ2-1; the match to TRBD2 covers 8 bases. This CDR3 is 16 amino acids long. Trimming removed 6 bases from V and 1 base from J; junction bases left unmatched: 9. Germline CDR1 reads SGHTS; CDR2 reads YDEGEE. CDR3 amino acids: CASNRGAGGSYNEQFF. The CDR3 nucleotides are TGTGCCAGCAACCGTGGGGCGGGGGGTTCCTACAATGAGCAGTTCTTC.

This chain uses TRBV6-5 with TRBJ2-7, with 11 bases fitting TRBD2. The CDR3 sequence is 14 residues long. Losses at the gene ends were 6 bases for V and 1 base for J; bases not matched to a gene: 2. Looked up from germline, CDR1 is MNHEY and CDR2 is SVGAGI. CDR3 sequence reads: CASRGLAESYEQYF. The CDR3 bases are TGTGCCAGCAGGGGACTAGCGGAATCCTACGAGCAGTACTTC.

This chain joins TRBV29-1 and TRBJ1-2; D is uncertain. From germline, CDR1 is SQVTM and CDR2 ANQGSEA. V lost 1 base, J lost 1 base, and 4 bases lay in between. CDR3 length equals 12 residues. The CDR3 here is CSVEGSNYGYTF. The CDR3 nucleotides are TGCAGCGTTGAAGGGAGTAACTATGGCTACACCTTC.

This clone has a single count. The chain has TRBV11-3 and TRBJ2-3; TRBD1 agrees at 8 bases. V lost 2 bases and J lost 0; bases outside the gene matches: 7. CDR3 length: 17 residues. CDR1 is SGHNT and CDR2 is YENEEA in the germline V gene. The CDR3 sequence is CASSLFPGQGSTDTQYF. CDR3 bases: TGTGCCAGCAGCTTATTCCCCGGACAGGGTAGCACAGATACGCAGTATTTT.

The genes are TRBV7-9 and TRBJ2-2; 7 bases are shared with TRBD2. Trimming at V came to 3 bases and at J to 7 bases, leaving 5 bases not matched to a gene. Germline V gene sequence: CDR1 SEHNR, CDR2 FQNEAQ (reference sequence). The CDR3 covers 14 residues. Written as DNA, the CDR3 is TGTGCCAGCAGCTTTAGGGAGGGGATCGGGGAGCTGTTTTTT. Translated: CASSFREGIGELFF.

Worth noting for this clone: An end of the junction does not agree with germline; a read error may underlie this. The chain is built from TRBV7-2 and TRBJ1-1; D possibly corresponds to TRBD1 (6 bases). Germline CDR1 reads SGHTA; CDR2 reads FQGNSA. The CDR3 consists of 14 residues. CDR3 sequence (DNA): TGTGCCAGCAGCCTAGCGATGGACAGAACTGAAGCTTTCTTT. Translated, it gives CASSLAMDRTEAFF.

This chain links TRBV5-1 with TRBJ2-5; D is perhaps TRBD1 (6 bases). V lost 4 bases and J lost 7, with 14 bases in between. Germline V gives CDR1 SGHRS, CDR2 YFSETQ. The CDR3 sequence is 13 residues long. The CDR3 spells CASSEAGEGTQYF. The CDR3 bases are TGCGCCAGCAGCGAGGCAGGGGAAGGGACCCAGTACTTC.

The CDR3 here is CATRGGNNYGYTF. CDR3 DNA sequence: TGTGCCACCAGGGGAGGGAATAACTATGGCTACACCTTC. The chain has TRBV28 and TRBJ1-2; the D gene is possibly TRBD1 (6 bases). Germline CDR1 reads MDHEN; CDR2 reads SYDVKM. The CDR3 covers 13 residues. Trimming pared 10 bases from V and 1 base from J, leaving 13 bases between.

This chain uses TRBV5-5 with TRBJ2-1; 12 positions match TRBD2. The germline V gene has CDR1 SGHKS and CDR2 YYEKEE (reference sequence). The CDR3 extends over 16 amino acids. V lost 0 bases, J lost 8 bases, and 6 bases stayed unmatched. CDR3 region: CASSLELTSGSYEQFF. CDR3 in DNA: TGTGCCAGCAGCTTGGAGTTGACTAGCGGGAGTTATGAGCAGTTCTTC.

This chain connects TRBV1 to TRBJ2-4; no DNA check was done on the table's D call, TRBD2. TRBV1 is given as a pseudogene. The CDR3 is 19 residues long. The CDR3 DNA follows: TGCACCAGCAGCCAAGATAACGGGAGGGAACTTATAGCCAAAAACATTCAGTACTTC. It specifies CTSSQDNGRELIAKNIQYF.

V and J are TRBV12-3 or TRBV12-4 and TRBJ1-5, with 7 bases matching TRBD1. V lost 6 bases to trimming and J lost 7 bases; unmatched junction nucleotides: 6. This CDR3 is 13 amino acids long. CDR3 bases: TGTGCCAGCAGCAAACAGGGGTTCCAGCCCCAGCATTTT. Its protein is CASSKQGFQPQHF.

The chain is built from TRBV9 and TRBJ2-1, with TRBD2 identical over 8 bases. V lost 2 bases to trimming and J lost 7 bases; unmatched junction nucleotides: 5. In germline, CDR1 is SGDLS, CDR2 YYNGEE. This CDR3 region has 14 residues. The CDR3, as DNA: TGTGCCAGCAGCGTCCTTAGCGGGATGAATGAGCAGTTCTTC. Translated: CASSVLSGMNEQFF.

The V call is TRBV4-3, the J call TRBJ2-2; D may be TRBD2 (5 bases). Trimming pared 0 bases from V and 5 bases from J, leaving 16 bases between. The CDR3 is made up of 17 amino acids. CDR1 and CDR2 from the germline V gene are LGHNA and YSLEER. CDR3 nucleotide sequence: TGCGCCAGCAGCCAAGAAGGAGGTGCGAGAAGGACCGGGGAGCTGTTTTTT. Encoded protein: CASSQEGGARRTGELFF.

J is TRBJ2-6 and V is TRBV7-9; perhaps TRBD1 as D (6 bases). CDR1 and CDR2 (germline): SEHNR, FQNEAQ (reference sequence). Trimming stripped 1 base from V and 0 bases from J, with 13 bases between. The CDR3 runs 18 residues. The CDR3 loop is CASSLGQVISSGANVLTF. The CDR3 region has the DNA TGTGCCAGCAGCTTAGGACAGGTTATATCCTCTGGGGCCAACGTCCTGACTTTC. The full variable domain, its missing parts supplied by reference TRBV7-9 and TRBJ2-6, is DTGVSQNPRHKITKRGQNVTFRCDPISEHNRLYWYRQTLGQGPEFLTYFQNEAQLEKSRLLSDRFSAERPKGSFSTLEIQRTEQGDSAMYLCASSLGQVISSGANVLTFGAGSRLTVL.

As for this clone: In the same sample, other DNA sequences code for this CDR3. The rearrangement joins TRBV6-5 to TRBJ2-6; maybe TRBD1 (6 bases). Between the trimmed V and J ends, which lost 6 bases and 1 base, there was a span of 10 bases. Per germline, CDR1 MNHEY and CDR2 SVGAGI. CDR3 length: 15 amino acids. CDR3 sequence (DNA): TGTGCCAGCAGGTCACAGGGTTCTGGGGCCAACGTCCTGACTTTC. It yields the protein CASRSQGSGANVLTF.

The CDR3 reads CASSSSDRENTQYF. The CDR3 nucleotides are TGTGCCAGCAGCTCGTCGGACAGGGAGAATACGCAGTATTTT. The rearrangement joins TRBV5-5 to TRBJ2-3, with 8 bases fitting TRBD1. The V gene end was trimmed by 3 bases and the J gene end by 7 bases; junction bases not matched to a gene: 7. Per germline, CDR1 SGHKS and CDR2 YYEKEE (reference sequence). CDR3 length equals 14 residues.

The CDR3 region has the DNA TGTGCCAGCTCACCGGAACGGGTTCCCAATCAGCCCCAGCATTTT. Its protein product is CASSPERVPNQPQHF. The rearrangement joins TRBV18 to TRBJ1-5; D is unresolved. Germline values: CDR1 KGHSH, CDR2 LQKENI. V was clipped by 3 bases and J by 3 bases, with 12 bases between them. This CDR3 has 15 residues.